This T cell receptor (beta chain) emerged from a study of T cell changes during pregnancy in multiple sclerosis. The CDR3 has 16 amino acids. Germline V lookup: CDR1 SEHNR, CDR2 FQNEAQ (reference sequence). Losses at the gene ends were 5 bases for V and 4 bases for J; bases not matched to a gene: 7. Profiled with immunoSEQ multiplex PCR; TCRdb holds only in-frame clones, not every one. The profile shows 29,000 or so clones, 80% to 90% of them singletons. The rearrangement links TRBV7-9 to TRBJ2-1; TRBD2 matches at 11 bases. The origin of this receptor is a female donor with multiple sclerosis, enrolled in a pregnancy study. Specimen: CD8+ T cells from peripheral blood mononuclear cells, collected in the second trimester of pregnancy. CDR3 nucleotides: TGTGCCAGCAGCCATACGGGACTAGCGGAATACAATGAGCAGTTCTTC. This codes for CASSHTGLAEYNEQFF.